This record looks at one TCR beta chain sequence and its context. The antigen it binds to is not known. Nothing much larger sits one base from this clone, and base qualities are not available. Per the germline V gene, SQVTM is the CDR1 and ANQGSEA is the CDR2. V is reduced by 6 bases and J by 5 bases, leaving a spacing of 19 bases between them. The CDR3 numbers 14 residues from cysteine through phenylalanine. The read is trimmed to its CDR3 DNA, 42 bases read in frame from base 1. This entry is derived from a study of graft-versus-host responses after intestinal transplantation (dated by TCRdb to 2020 to 2023). As for the study more broadly: The transplants that recipients got were multivisceral, liver-intestinal, or isolated intestinal. Every recipient was given anti-thymocyte globulin induction, followed by about three years of maintenance tacrolimus and steroids. After intestinal transplantation, graft-versus-host and host-versus-graft alloreactive T cell clones were followed in the graft, circulation and bone marrow using bulk TCR-beta CDR3 sequencing. To identify alloreactive clones, pre-transplant mixed lymphocyte reaction products were sequenced and compared with unstimulated pre-transplant donor and recipient T cells. A cohort of roughly 25 intestinal transplant recipients, including one retransplant, was enrolled, and a few patients lacking pretransplant specimens were excluded. A peak of at least 4% donor T cells among recipient peripheral blood mononuclear cells was the definition used for donor T cell macrochimerism. Rather than going through the commercial service, samples from a few later patients were sequenced in-house on an Illumina MiSeq and processed with MiXCR. Overall results and qualifications from the work: Peak levels of circulating GvH clones were associated with declines in HvG clones early after transplant. GvH clones were detected in recipient bone marrow, and some of these GvH clones were observed earlier in ileal mucosa or blood, consistent with an intestinal mucosal origin. In the allografts of patients with donor T cell macrochimerism, GvH to HvG T cell clonal ratios were high. The relatively low number and heterogeneity of intestinal transplant patients limited the conclusions.

Library generation was performed with the immunoSEQ multiplex PCR assay. In most patients, genomic DNA was isolated using the Qiagen DNeasy Blood and Tissue Kit and sent frozen to Adaptive Biotechnologies for TCR sequencing. For most patients, high-throughput TCR-beta CDR3 sequencing of genomic DNA was performed by Adaptive Biotechnologies. In the original analysis: Adaptive's ImmunoSEQ software supplied the TCR sequencing data for 15 to 20 patients, while MiXCR and VDJtools were used to process a few other patients. CD4 versus CD8 sorting errors were corrected by removing sequences found in both subsets at a frequency ratio below 5:1. CDR3 nucleotide sequences shared between donor and recipient were removed because their origin could not be assigned. Alloreactive clones required at least 2-fold expansion over unstimulated cells and minimum CFSE-low frequency of 0.002% (template counts) or 0.001% (read counts). A clone was considered mappable if detected in the sequenced pre-transplant spleen, lymph node, or MLR CFSE-low populations of the donor or recipient. The cumulative frequency of alloreactive clones was calculated as a percentage of all sequences, weighted by copy number. TCRdb holds this immuneACCESS table with in-frame rearrangements only. Some clones are missing; in checked studies, unresolved V genes explain under half, and the rest has no known cause. V and J calls plus clone size are reproduced from that table; the DNA served to infer D and trimming. The sample table lists under 85,000 clones, less than 95% of them with a count of one. The ten largest clones add up to roughly 1.3% of the sample.

Explained via the paper, the time point label denotes: cells obtained before transplantation from donor or recipient. CD3+CD4+ and CD3+CD8+ populations were FACS-sorted from unstimulated pre-transplant donor and recipient cells taken from spleen or lymph nodes. Specimen: unstimulated CD8+ T cells sorted from spleen or lymph node cells, collected before intestinal transplant. The chain joins TRBV29-1 to TRBJ2-5; the D gene cannot be resolved beyond TRBD1 or TRBD2, each matching 5 bases. The receptor comes from a human donor who received an intestinal transplant. At the DNA level, the sequence is TGCAGCGTGGAACAGGACGATTGGAGGGAGACCCAGTACTTC. It translates to CSVEQDDWRETQYF.